One and the same sample provided the 22 T cell receptor beta chains below, sequenced in a study of OX40 agonist ivuxolimab in advanced cancers. Sequencing used immunoSEQ multiplex PCR; TCRdb keeps in-frame clones, though not all of them. The sample yields tens of thousands of clones, 85% to 90% seen once. The starting material was CD4+ or CD8+ T cells sorted from blood, obtained in a trial of the OX40 agonist ivuxolimab. The source is an adult with an advanced solid tumor such as melanoma, head and neck, liver or kidney cancer.

The chain uses TRBV7-9 and TRBJ2-2; D is possibly TRBD1 (5 bases). There are 15 residues in the CDR3. The V gene's germline CDR1 is SEHNR and CDR2 FQNEAQ (reference sequence). V gave up 5 bases and J gave up 6 bases, with 16 bases separating them. The CDR3 sequence: CASSKSPGLPGELFF. As DNA, the CDR3 is TGTGCCAGCAGCAAAAGCCCAGGGCTCCCCGGGGAGCTGTTTTTT. Supplemented by reference TRBV7-9 and TRBJ2-2, the full variable domain reads DTGVSQNPRHKITKRGQNVTFRCDPISEHNRLYWYRQTLGQGPEFLTYFQNEAQLEKSRLLSDRFSAERPKGSFSTLEIQRTEQGDSAMYLCASSKSPGLPGELFFGEGSRLTVL.

The chain has TRBV28 and TRBJ1-1, with D uncertain. Germline CDR1 MDHEN, CDR2 SYDVKM. The CDR3 covers 12 residues. V was trimmed by 6 bases and J by 1 base, leaving 6 bases between them. This chain's CDR3 is CASRGWNTEAFF. CDR3 in DNA: TGTGCCAGCAGGGGGTGGAACACTGAAGCTTTCTTT.

This chain links TRBV19 with TRBJ1-2; 10 nucleotides align to TRBD1. Germline CDR1 LNHDA, CDR2 SQIVND (reference sequence). With V trimmed by 5 bases and J by 6 bases, 3 bases remained unmatched. The CDR3 has 13 amino acids. CDR3 region: CASSRQGAHGYTF. The CDR3 DNA sequence: TGTGCCAGTAGTCGACAGGGGGCGCATGGCTACACCTTC.

Written as DNA, the CDR3 is TGTGCCAGCCATACAGGGGGTAGGACTAATGAAAAACTGTTTTTT. Translated: CASHTGGRTNEKLFF. V usage is TRBV6-6 and J usage is TRBJ1-4; 8 nucleotides align to TRBD1. The CDR3 sequence is 15 residues long. Germline CDR1 reads MNHNY; CDR2 reads SVGAGI (reference sequence). V trimming: 8 bases; J trimming: 2 bases; junction bases outside the gene matches: 7.

This clone was counted between two and nine times. This chain connects TRBV5-6 to TRBJ2-5, with D possibly matching TRBD1 (6 bases). The CDR3 is 15 amino acids. Trimming removed 7 bases at V and 4 bases at J, with 20 bases between. Germline loops: CDR1 SGHDT, CDR2 YYEEEE. CDR3 loop: CASATPRQGRETQYF. CDR3 coding DNA: TGTGCCAGCGCGACCCCGCGGCAGGGGAGAGAGACCCAGTACTTC.

The gene calls are TRBV2 and TRBJ2-2; either TRBD1 or TRBD2 may fit D (6 bases each). Per germline, CDR1 SNHLY and CDR2 FYNNEI. This CDR3 spans 15 amino acids. With 2 bases removed from V and 4 bases from J, the gap between germline ends came to 11 bases. CDR3 residues: CASSEFEGGTGELFF. The CDR3 DNA is TGTGCCAGCAGTGAATTCGAGGGGGGCACCGGGGAGCTGTTTTTT.

In its sample, this clone was seen once. The chain employs TRBV4-1 and TRBJ1-5; perhaps TRBD1 as D (6 bases). The length of the CDR3 is 18 residues. V lost 4 bases to trimming and J lost 0 bases, with 19 bases between them. Per germline, CDR1 MGHRA and CDR2 YSYEKL. The CDR3 loop reads CASSLWTRGEISNQPQHF. CDR3 coding DNA: TGCGCCAGCAGCCTCTGGACCAGGGGCGAGATTAGCAATCAGCCCCAGCATTTT.

The V call is TRBV2, the J call TRBJ2-7; 7 positions match TRBD1. Germline V CDR1 and CDR2: SNHLY, FYNNEI. After removal of 4 bases from V and 3 bases from J, the junction contained 12 bases not matched to a gene. The CDR3 is 16 residues long. As DNA, the CDR3 is TGTGCCAGCAGTGCCGGACAGGACCCGCGCCTCTACGAGCAGTACTTC. Its translation: CASSAGQDPRLYEQYF.

This clone was picked up one time. The rearrangement uses TRBV27 and TRBJ1-2; 10 bases are a match to TRBD1. Per the germline V gene, CDR1 is MNHEY and CDR2 is SMNVEV (reference sequence). V dropped 3 bases and J dropped 4; count of bases not matched to a gene: 8. The CDR3 runs 16 residues. The CDR3 protein is CASSFQLTGGGYGYTF. CDR3 nucleotide sequence: TGTGCCAGCAGTTTTCAACTGACAGGGGGCGGCTATGGCTACACCTTC.

This chain connects TRBV6-6 to TRBJ1-6, with D maybe TRBD1 (5 bases). The CDR3 is 15 amino acids. The germline CDR1 and CDR2 sequences are MNHNY and SVGAGI (reference sequence). V was cut by 7 bases and J by 6 bases, with 16 bases left in between. The CDR3 DNA reads TGTGCCAGCAACCTCTTGGGGGACGTTAATTCACCCCTCCACTTT. Its protein is CASNLLGDVNSPLHF.

The rearrangement uses TRBV7-2 and TRBJ2-1, with 14 positions matching TRBD2. J lost 0 bases, V lost 5 bases, and 6 bases had no gene match. This CDR3 spans 18 amino acids. The V gene's germline CDR1 is SGHTA and CDR2 FQGNSA. DNA for the CDR3: TGTGCCAGCAGCCCCCGCGGGACTAGCGGGAGCTCCTACAATGAGCAGTTCTTC. It specifies CASSPRGTSGSSYNEQFF.

The genes are TRBV28 and TRBJ2-7, with D possibly TRBD2 on 5 matching bases. The CDR3 covers 13 residues. The ends were cut back, 3 bases at V and 3 bases at J, with 9 bases in the middle. Germline loops: CDR1 MDHEN, CDR2 SYDVKM. Here the CDR3 DNA reads TGTGCCAGCAGTTTGAGGGCGTTCTACGAGCAGTACTTC. Its translation is CASSLRAFYEQYF.

This clone was counted a few times. The V call is TRBV7-9, the J call TRBJ1-1, with 9 bases lining up with TRBD1. Per the germline V gene, CDR1 is SEHNR and CDR2 is FQNEAQ (reference sequence). This CDR3 comprises 17 residues. Trimming took 5 bases from V and 1 from J; bases not matched to a gene: 11. The CDR3 nucleotides are TGTGCCAGCAGCATCCCGACCGGGACAGGGAGGAACACTGAAGCTTTCTTT. Translated, it gives CASSIPTGTGRNTEAFF.

The chain couples TRBV10-3 to TRBJ2-5, with D maybe TRBD1 (5 bases). The CDR3 runs 12 residues. V lost 0 bases and J lost 9, with 8 bases in between. Germline V gene sequence: CDR1 ENHRY, CDR2 SYGVKD. The CDR3 nucleotides read TGTGCCATCAGTGAGTCGGGGCTGGCCCAGTACTTC. Translation gives CAISESGLAQYF.

The DNA for the CDR3 is TGTGCCAGCAGCTTAGCGGGGGGCTTGGAGACCCAGTACTTC. Translating gives CASSLAGGLETQYF. The gene calls are TRBV7-9 and TRBJ2-5; D tentatively fits TRBD1 or TRBD2 (6 bases each). V lost 0 bases and J lost 5, with 10 bases in between. The CDR3 extends over 14 amino acids. Germline V CDR1 and CDR2: SEHNR, FQNEAQ (reference sequence).

V gene TRBV5-1 combines with J gene TRBJ2-7, with 10 bases identical to TRBD1. Trimming cost V 1 base and J 5 bases; bases outside gene matches: 12. Germline-derived CDR1 and CDR2 are SGHRS and YFSETQ. The CDR3 runs to 17 residues. CDR3 nucleotide sequence: TGCGCCAGCAGCTTGTACCGACAGGGGGCCAGGGGTGACGAGCAGTACGTC. This gives the protein CASSLYRQGARGDEQYV.

The chain has TRBV4-2 and TRBJ1-5; D call uncertain. From germline, CDR1 is LGHNA and CDR2 YNFKEQ. The CDR3 has 15 amino acids. V was pared by 4 bases and J by 6 bases, with 16 bases between. CDR3 in amino acids: CASSPRVGGSQPQHF. DNA for the CDR3: TGTGCCAGCAGCCCCCGGGTTGGCGGGAGTCAGCCCCAGCATTTT.

The chain combines TRBV4-2 with TRBJ2-1, with 7 bases that match TRBD2. The length of the CDR3 is 17 residues. The V segment lost 1 base and the J segment 5 bases; nucleotides outside the gene matches: 11. Germline-derived CDR1 and CDR2 are LGHNA and YNFKEQ. CDR3 nucleotide sequence: TGTGCCAGCAGCCAAGTCCGGGGCGGGAGCAGCCACAATGAGCAGTTCTTC. Protein product: CASSQVRGGSSHNEQFF.

This sequence joins TRBV9 and TRBJ2-2; D gene unclear. Trimming removed 5 bases from V and 3 bases from J, with 11 bases in between. Germline-derived CDR1 and CDR2 are SGDLS and YYNGEE. The CDR3 spans 14 residues. CDR3 nucleotides: TGTGCCAGCAGAAGAGGTTCCGACACCGGGGAGCTGTTTTTT. As protein: CASRRGSDTGELFF.

J is TRBJ2-5 and V is TRBV7-2, with 10 positions matching TRBD1. Trimming cost V 7 bases and J 4 bases; bases outside gene matches: 6. Germline CDR1 is SGHTA and CDR2 is FQGNSA. The CDR3 covers 14 residues. CDR3 region: CASKSGTGAETQYF. Here the CDR3 DNA reads TGTGCCAGCAAGAGTGGGACAGGGGCAGAGACCCAGTACTTC.

This clone came up once. This chain links TRBV18 with TRBJ2-3; 7 bases are shared with TRBD2. Germline CDR1 reads KGHSH; CDR2 reads LQKENI. The ends lost 5 bases at V and 3 bases at J; junction bases unmatched: 11. The length of the CDR3 is 16 residues. The CDR3 DNA follows: TGTGCCAGCTCAGGCGTGGCGGGAGCGGTAACAGATACGCAGTATTTT. This translates into CASSGVAGAVTDTQYF.

The chain combines TRBV7-9 with TRBJ1-3, with TRBD1 matching 10 bases. V lost 10 bases and J lost 3; bases outside the gene matches: 6. The CDR3 runs 14 residues. Germline lookup yields CDR1 SEHNR and CDR2 FQNEAQ (reference sequence). The CDR3 DNA follows: TGTGCCACAAGGGACAGGGGTTTTGGAAACACCATATATTTT. This translates into CATRDRGFGNTIYF.